This entry features one T cell receptor (beta chain) sequence. Its cognate antigen has yet to be identified. No much larger clone exists at a distance of one base, and base qualities are not known. The data derive from a study of shared clonotypes between healthy human individuals (dated by TCRdb to 2019 to 2021). Looking at the study overall: Three men and a couple of women, aged 18 to 49 years, made up the cohort. For each donor, three plates each were used for CD4 naive and CD4 memory, two plates were used for CD8 naive, and one plate was used for CD8 memory. To estimate repertoire size and how much clonotype sharing occurs between individuals, the study deeply sequenced the blood TCR repertoires of five healthy adults. To increase sequencing depth and limit assay-specific biases, different laboratories used diverse techniques to prepare libraries and sequence TCR repertoires. Leukapheresis yielded between about 0.94 and 8.9 billion PBMCs per donor.

TCR CDR3 regions were amplified from genomic DNA by multiplex PCR using the deep immunoSEQ assay. Extracted genomic DNA from each cell subset was distributed evenly across all wells of several immunoSEQ 96-well plates, and each plate was treated as a replicate. Each replicate PCR for sorted subsets received roughly 200 ng genomic DNA, equal to roughly 30,000 T cell genomes. Purified libraries were quantified with a Qubit 3.0 fluorometer, sized on a Bioanalyzer 2100, and re-quantified with the KAPA Library Quantification kit. Each immunoSEQ 96-well plate was sequenced on its own single-read 150-cycle Illumina NextSeq 550 flow cell. The original pipeline was this. The immunoSEQ output contained only junctional sequences without quality scores, so filtering could not match that applied to full-length reads. Sequences were annotated with PyIR, a Python wrapper for IgBLAST v1.9, using IMGT germline references to assign V/J genes and CDR3. Reads with weak V/J assignments (E-value above 1e-6), missing CDR3, stop codons, out-of-frame junctions, or ambiguous translated residues were removed. V3J clonotypes were defined as sequences sharing the same inferred V gene, J gene, and CDR3 amino acid sequence. Percentage overlap between repertoires was calculated by dividing the number of shared unique clonotypes by the size of the smaller repertoire. Three approaches were used to assess repertoire richness: RTK rarefaction, the Chao1 estimator, and Recon v2.1 estimates of unobserved clonotypes. For all TCRbeta clonotypes obtained by the gDNA method from four donors, generation probabilities were computed with OLGA. Entries here come from immuneACCESS through TCRdb and include only in-frame sequences with V and J called. Some clones fail to appear in such tables; in the studies checked, an unresolved V gene covers under half of the shortfall, and the cause of the remainder is unknown. V, J and clone size derive from that table, while D and trimming were established from the DNA sequence. This sample lists some 2,500,000 clones; roughly 92% were detected once. 0.3% to 0.45% of the sample rests with the top ten.

Healthy HIV-negative adults with no recently reported acute infections or vaccinations were included as donors. Only Caucasian adults living in Nashville, Tennessee, USA were represented among the donors. Magnetic negative selection was used to enrich CD4+ T cells, after which naive cells were positively selected on CD45RA and the negative fraction became the memory subset. Blood was collected by leukapheresis, and PBMCs were isolated by Ficoll-Histopaque density gradient centrifugation and then cryopreserved in liquid nitrogen vapor phase. Analytical flow cytometry was used to check the purity and quantity of every magnetically sorted T cell population. From each sorted fraction, genomic DNA was isolated and quantified by UV absorbance on a Nanodrop 2000c. Paper-wide results and their limitations: Even with the large sequencing depth, rarefaction of the sorted-subset datasets indicated that sequencing was incomplete. Compared with non-shared clonotypes, clonotypes shared by all four sorted-subset donors had higher generation probabilities. Naive subsets generally had larger estimated clonotype richness than memory subsets. The small number of donors limited the genetic and exposure-history diversity represented. Sampling was restricted to blood, and TCR repertoires in tissue are likely to differ from TCR repertoires in blood. Pairwise subsampling indicated that sequencing depth was expected to affect the degree of clonotype sharing among donors. Sharing across a few donors was observed for around 5% of naive CD4, over 3% of naive CD8, over 2% of memory CD4, and roughly 0.4% of memory CD8 clonotypes.

CDR1 KGHSH and CDR2 LQKENI are derived from the germline V gene. The CDR3 goes from the cysteine to the phenylalanine over 16 residues. The DNA shown is the 48-base CDR3, in frame from base 1. Ends trimmed: V by 1 base, J by 6 bases; bases unmatched to a gene: 10. Specimen: naive CD4+ T cells from PBMCs. In the paper's terms, the cell subset or site label means: CD45RA+ positively selected. The receptor was isolated from a young man in good health. Some clones in this sample may be carry-over from other donors' samples. The chain is assembled from TRBV18 and TRBJ2-7, and 9 junction bases match TRBD2. The CDR3 in this case is CASSPQDKREVGEQYF. The sequenced DNA: TGTGCCAGCTCACCACAGGATAAGCGGGAGGTCGGCGAGCAGTACTTC.